The 21 T cell receptor beta chains presented below share a single source sample, sequenced in a study of blood T cell repertoires in COVID-19. Method: immunoSEQ multiplex PCR; TCRdb's copy keeps in-frame clones and lacks some. The repertoire holds hundreds of thousands of clones, with 70% to 90% as singletons. Sequenced material: peripheral blood. The receptors come from a human donor in a cohort sampled during active COVID-19.

This clone has more than one count but fewer than ten. The chain has TRBV2 and TRBJ1-5; TRBD1 matches at 7 bases. This CDR3 has 14 amino acids. The V gene end was trimmed by 6 bases and the J gene end by 4 bases; junction bases not matched to a gene: 6. Germline loops: CDR1 SNHLY, CDR2 FYNNEI. CDR3 loop: CASSRDSENQPQHF. CDR3 in DNA: TGTGCCAGCAGCCGGGACAGCGAAAATCAGCCCCAGCATTTT.

J is TRBJ1-1 and V is TRBV13; 10 bases match TRBD1. Germline V gives CDR1 PRHDT, CDR2 FYEKMQ (reference sequence). The trim removed 5 bases at V and 3 bases at J, leaving 6 bases unmatched. This CDR3 is 15 amino acids long. CDR3 nucleotide sequence: TGTGCCAGCAGCAGCCGGACAGGGGGACACACTGAAGCTTTCTTT. As protein: CASSSRTGGHTEAFF.

The chain couples TRBV7-2 to TRBJ2-3; 9 bases are a match to TRBD2. CDR3 length: 15 residues. Germline trimming cut 3 bases from V and 3 bases from J; bases unmatched to any gene: 4. Germline CDR1 SGHTA, CDR2 FQGNSA. The CDR3, as DNA: TGTGCCAGCAGCTTCCGTAGCGGGGGAACAGATACGCAGTATTTT. As protein: CASSFRSGGTDTQYF.

The V and J genes are TRBV5-1 and TRBJ1-2; 8 bases line up with TRBD1. CDR3 length: 15 residues. V lost 5 bases and J lost 4; bases outside the gene matches: 10. Germline V gene lookup returns CDR1 SGHRS and CDR2 YFSETQ. The CDR3 sequence is CASRTGQALSYGYTF. The DNA for the CDR3 is TGCGCCAGCAGAACGGGACAGGCATTGAGCTATGGCTACACCTTC.

The CDR3 is CSVTPGGVDYGYTF. The DNA of the CDR3 is TGCAGCGTGACACCCGGGGGGGTAGACTATGGCTACACCTTC. The chain carries TRBV29-1 and TRBJ1-2, with a tentative D call TRBD1 (5 bases). This CDR3 region has 14 residues. Trimming removed 6 bases at V and 3 bases at J, with 17 bases between. Germline V lookup: CDR1 SQVTM, CDR2 ANQGSEA.

The chain has TRBV7-9 and TRBJ2-7, with 7 bases lining up with TRBD2. The junction had 15 bases not matched to a gene; V was cut back by 5 bases and J by 5 bases. Germline-derived CDR1 and CDR2 are SEHNR and FQNEAQ (reference sequence). The CDR3 is made up of 16 amino acids. The CDR3 DNA is TGTGCCAGCAGCCAACGGTCAGCGGGACTAAGTAACGAGCAGTACTTC. Residues: CASSQRSAGLSNEQYF.

The V gene is TRBV7-9, the J gene TRBJ2-1, with TRBD2 identical over 9 bases. V shed 3 bases, J shed 2 bases, and the junction held 2 bases outside the gene matches. There are 15 residues in the CDR3. CDR1 and CDR2 from the germline V gene are SEHNR and FQNEAQ (reference sequence). CDR3 coding DNA: TGTGCCAGCAGCTTGGCGGGGGGGCCCTACAATGAGCAGTTCTTC. Translation: CASSLAGGPYNEQFF.

The chain employs TRBV9 and TRBJ2-2, with TRBD2 matching over 7 bases. J was trimmed by 7 bases and V by 0 bases; bases with no gene match: 3. This CDR3 has 14 residues. Looked up from germline, CDR1 is SGDLS and CDR2 is YYNGEE. The CDR3 nucleotides are TGTGCCAGCAGCGTAGACGGGGGGAACGGGGAGCTGTTTTTT. It encodes CASSVDGGNGELFF.

The chain employs TRBV2 and TRBJ1-2; D is uncertain. This CDR3 region has 14 residues. V lost 5 bases and J lost 7, with 17 bases in between. Germline V gives CDR1 SNHLY, CDR2 FYNNEI. The CDR3 nucleotides read TGTGCCAGCAGTCCCGCCCGAGGACGGGGTGGCTACACCTTC. Amino acids: CASSPARGRGGYTF.

There are many counts of this clone. The gene calls are TRBV3-1 (or the pseudogene TRBV3-2) and TRBJ2-7, with TRBD2 matching 8 bases. The trim removed 0 bases at V and 5 bases at J, leaving 6 bases unmatched. The CDR3 has 15 residues. Germline V gene lookup returns CDR1 LGHDT and CDR2 YNNKEL (reference sequence). CDR3 region: CASSQDPGGLDEQYF. The CDR3 DNA reads as TGTGCCAGCAGCCAAGACCCGGGGGGGCTCGACGAGCAGTACTTC.

The chain recombines TRBV10-1 with TRBJ2-1; D ambiguous. The CDR3 runs 16 residues. V was trimmed by 3 bases and J by 5 bases, leaving 17 bases between them. Germline assignment: CDR1 WNHNN and CDR2 SYGVQD (reference sequence). The CDR3 region is CASSEVWPEIHNEQFF. The CDR3 DNA sequence: TGCGCCAGCAGTGAAGTCTGGCCAGAAATCCACAATGAGCAGTTCTTC.

The sample holds one count of this clone. Other DNA sequences from this sample encode an identical CDR3 as well. The chain employs TRBV12-3 or TRBV12-4 and TRBJ1-1; weak D call: TRBD1 (6 bases). V shed 3 bases and J shed 2 bases, with 7 bases lying between them. This CDR3 has 13 residues. CDR3 sequence: CASSLDSNTEAFF. The CDR3 region has the DNA TGTGCCAGCAGTTTGGACAGTAACACTGAAGCTTTCTTT.

The chain employs TRBV5-1 and TRBJ2-3; D might be TRBD2 (5 bases). Germline V gene data show CDR1 as SGHRS and CDR2 as YFSETQ. This CDR3 comprises 16 residues. Trimming removed 3 bases at V and 5 bases at J, with 19 bases between. The CDR3 sequence is CASSSRLERSGDTQYF. CDR3 coding DNA: TGCGCCAGCAGCTCCCGGCTAGAGCGGTCAGGAGATACGCAGTATTTT.

A few counts support this clone. The chain links TRBV11-2 to TRBJ2-5; D gene uncertain. V lost 5 bases and J lost 4, with 8 bases in between. Germline CDR1 and CDR2: SGHAT and FQNNGV. This CDR3 comprises 12 residues. This chain's CDR3 is CASSMPGETQYF. In nucleotides, the CDR3 is TGTGCCAGCAGCATGCCGGGAGAGACCCAGTACTTC. The whole variable domain, filled in from reference TRBV11-2 and TRBJ2-5, reads EAGVAQSPRYKIIEKRQSVAFWCNPISGHATLYWYQQILGQGPKLLIQFQNNGVVDDSQLPKDRFSAERLKGVDSTLKIQPAKLEDSAVYLCASSMPGETQYFGPGTRLLVL.

The chain couples TRBV4-1 to TRBJ2-1; 7 bases agree with TRBD2. V lost 3 bases and J lost 8; bases outside the gene matches: 16. In germline, CDR1 is MGHRA, CDR2 YSYEKL. The CDR3 loop spans 17 amino acids. CDR3 coding DNA: TGCGCCAGCAGCCATCCTACCCGGGGGGACCCTTGGGATGAGCAGTTCTTC. Translation gives CASSHPTRGDPWDEQFF.

The chain has TRBV27 and TRBJ1-2, with D perhaps TRBD1 (6 bases). V was trimmed by 3 bases and J by 5 bases, leaving 13 bases between them. There are 14 residues in the CDR3. Germline lookup yields CDR1 MNHEY and CDR2 SMNVEV (reference sequence). The CDR3 sequence is CASSFRGGAYGYTF. CDR3 bases: TGTGCCAGCAGTTTCAGGGGCGGCGCGTATGGCTACACCTTC.

The chain combines TRBV5-1 with TRBJ2-3; the D gene is possibly TRBD1 (5 bases). CDR1 and CDR2 from the germline V gene are SGHRS and YFSETQ. The V and J ends lost 3 bases and 0 bases respectively, with 5 bases between them. The CDR3 runs 13 residues. CDR3 sequence reads: CASSSGSTDTQYF. In nucleotides, the CDR3 is TGCGCCAGCAGCTCAGGGAGCACAGATACGCAGTATTTT.

The V and J genes are TRBV2 and TRBJ2-7, with TRBD2 matching 7 bases. Trimming took 0 bases from V and 0 from J; bases not matched to a gene: 2. This CDR3 has 15 amino acids. From germline, CDR1 is SNHLY and CDR2 FYNNEI. The DNA of the CDR3 is TGTGCCAGCAGTGAAGCGGGACTAAGCTCCTACGAGCAGTACTTC. Protein product: CASSEAGLSSYEQYF. Looking up the rest from reference TRBV2 and TRBJ2-7 gives the full variable domain: EPEVTQTPSHQVTQMGQEVILRCVPISNHLYFYWYRQILGQKVEFLVSFYNNEISEKSEIFDDQFSVERPDGSNFTLKIRSTKLEDSAMYFCASSEAGLSSYEQYFGPGTRLTVT.

The chain joins TRBV9 to TRBJ1-2; TRBD1 aligns across 9 bases. The germline V gene has CDR1 SGDLS and CDR2 YYNGEE. Trimming at V came to 4 bases and at J to 7 bases, leaving 5 bases not matched to a gene. The CDR3 consists of 13 residues. The CDR3, as DNA: TGTGCCAGCAGCCCGGGACAGGGCGGTGGCTACACCTTC. Translation gives CASSPGQGGGYTF.

The V and J genes are TRBV5-6 and TRBJ2-7, with D possibly matching TRBD2 (6 bases). V lost 1 base to trimming and J lost 6 bases, with 20 bases between them. The CDR3 covers 16 residues. Germline CDR1 reads SGHDT; CDR2 reads YYEEEE. The CDR3 DNA reads TGTGCCAGCAGCTTGTTGGGGGACGGCCGGAGGGGCGAGCAGTACTTC. Translated: CASSLLGDGRRGEQYF.

The rearrangement joins TRBV6-2 or TRBV6-3 to TRBJ2-3, with 10 bases identical to TRBD2. Unmatched junction bases numbered 2, after V lost 4 bases and J lost 4 bases. The germline V gene encodes CDR1 MNHEY and CDR2 SVGEGT. The CDR3 is 14 amino acids. The CDR3 loop is CASSWSGGADTQYF. The CDR3 DNA is TGTGCCAGCAGTTGGAGCGGGGGGGCAGATACGCAGTATTTT.